Listed below are T cell receptor beta chains from one sample, sequenced in a study of sequential checkpoint blockade in melanoma. Assay used: immunoSEQ multiplex PCR; TCRdb lists only in-frame clones, some missing. In the table there are more than 25,000 clones, roughly nine tenths of which are singletons. The specimen comprised CD8+ T cells sorted from blood (inferred from file names), sampled from a patient given nivolumab and ipilimumab in sequence. The receptors here all came from a human donor with melanoma. Both conserved end residues are part of each CDR3. A D gene is named only where the DNA matches it firmly. Size is omitted from some rows. Given values are once, few, many or a class for expanded clones.

len: 15
v_gene: TRBV9
j_gene: TRBJ1-4
d_gene: .
abundance: .
CDR3nt: TGTGCCAGCAGCGTAGGAGGGGGAACTAATGAAAAACTGTTTTTT
CDR3aa: CASSVGGGTNEKLFF

len: 16
v_gene: TRBV6-6
j_gene: TRBJ2-1
d_gene: TRBD2
abundance: .
CDR3nt: TGTGCCAGCAGTTACCGACTAGCGGGAGAAGGCGGTGAGCAGTTCTTC
CDR3aa: CASSYRLAGEGGEQFF

len: 14
v_gene: TRBV5-4
j_gene: TRBJ1-1
d_gene: .
abundance: .
CDR3nt: TGTGCCAGCAGCTTTCATTCCCCAGGGGCTGAAGCTTTCTTT
CDR3aa: CASSFHSPGAEAFF

len: 14
v_gene: TRBV27
j_gene: TRBJ2-7
d_gene: .
abundance: .
CDR3nt: TGTGCCAGCAGTTTTACTAGCAGTGGGTACGAGCAGTACTTC
CDR3aa: CASSFTSSGYEQYF

len: 17
v_gene: TRBV4-2
j_gene: TRBJ1-5
d_gene: .
abundance: .
CDR3nt: TGTGCCAGCAGCCTTCGACAGGACCTCGAGAGCAATCAGCCCCAGCATTTT
CDR3aa: CASSLRQDLESNQPQHF

len: 15
v_gene: TRBV4-3
j_gene: TRBJ2-7
d_gene: .
abundance: .
CDR3nt: TGCGCCAGCAGCCAATACAGCGGACCCTGGTACGAGCAGTACTTC
CDR3aa: CASSQYSGPWYEQYF

len: 13
v_gene: TRBV2
j_gene: TRBJ1-2
d_gene: TRBD1
abundance: .
CDR3nt: TGTGCCAGCACAGGACAGGGGAGCCATGGCTACACCTTC
CDR3aa: CASTGQGSHGYTF

len: 12
v_gene: TRBV30
j_gene: TRBJ2-1
d_gene: .
abundance: once
CDR3nt: TGTGCCTGGAGTACTGGAGCGGCAGAGCAGTTCTTC
CDR3aa: CAWSTGAAEQFF

len: 16
v_gene: TRBV4-3
j_gene: TRBJ1-1
d_gene: .
abundance: .
CDR3nt: TGCGCCAGCAGCCAAGCGCATCCGTTGACTAGGACTGAAGCTTTCTTT
CDR3aa: CASSQAHPLTRTEAFF

len: 12
v_gene: TRBV29-1
j_gene: TRBJ2-7
d_gene: .
abundance: .
CDR3nt: TGCAGCGTTGTTGTCCCCACCCGGGAGCAGTACTTC
CDR3aa: CSVVVPTREQYF

len: 16
v_gene: TRBV19
j_gene: TRBJ2-1
d_gene: TRBD2
abundance: .
CDR3nt: TGTGCCAGTAGTGCCAGACTAGCGGGGAGTTACAATGAGCAGTTCTTC
CDR3aa: CASSARLAGSYNEQFF

len: 18
v_gene: TRBV11-2
j_gene: TRBJ1-6
d_gene: TRBD1
abundance: once
CDR3nt: TGTGCCAGCAGCTTAGGAATTCAGGGGGAAGGCTATAATTCACCCCTCCACTTT
CDR3aa: CASSLGIQGEGYNSPLHF

len: 17
v_gene: TRBV9
j_gene: TRBJ2-3
d_gene: TRBD2
abundance: .
CDR3nt: TGTGCCAGCAGCGCGAGGACTCTAGCGGGGGTAGCAGATACGCAGTATTTT
CDR3aa: CASSARTLAGVADTQYF

len: 16
v_gene: TRBV4-1
j_gene: TRBJ2-7
d_gene: .
abundance: .
CDR3nt: TGCGCCAGCAGCCAAGAAAGTGGGACTCCGACCTACGAGCAGTACTTC
CDR3aa: CASSQESGTPTYEQYF

len: 15
v_gene: TRBV7-9
j_gene: TRBJ1-1
d_gene: .
abundance: .
CDR3nt: TGTGCCAGCAGCCCAAACAGGGCCTTGAACACTGAAGCTTTCTTT
CDR3aa: CASSPNRALNTEAFF

len: 12
v_gene: TRBV9
j_gene: TRBJ1-2
d_gene: TRBD1
abundance: few
CDR3nt: TGTGCCAGCAGCTCGGGACAGTATGGCTACACCTTC
CDR3aa: CASSSGQYGYTF

len: 14
v_gene: TRBV28
j_gene: TRBJ2-1
d_gene: .
abundance: .
CDR3nt: TGTGCCAGCAGTTTGCCGGGGGCCTACAATGAGCAGTTCTTC
CDR3aa: CASSLPGAYNEQFF

len: 13
v_gene: TRBV14
j_gene: TRBJ1-2
d_gene: .
abundance: .
CDR3nt: TGTGCCAGCAGCCTAGCTCCCGGGGATGGCTACACCTTC
CDR3aa: CASSLAPGDGYTF

len: 15
v_gene: TRBV27
j_gene: TRBJ2-7
d_gene: TRBD2
abundance: .
CDR3nt: TGTGCCAGCAGCCCGAGCGGGGGGAGCTCCTACGAGCAGTACTTC
CDR3aa: CASSPSGGSSYEQYF

len: 15
v_gene: TRBV7-8
j_gene: TRBJ1-2
d_gene: .
abundance: .
CDR3nt: TGTGCCAGCAGCTTAGCTACGAGGGGGGGATATGGCTACACCTTC
CDR3aa: CASSLATRGGYGYTF

len: 15
v_gene: TRBV4-2
j_gene: TRBJ2-3
d_gene: TRBD2
abundance: .
CDR3nt: TGTGCCAGCAGCCCCACGGGGAGGGGCACAGATACGCAGTATTTT
CDR3aa: CASSPTGRGTDTQYF

len: 14
v_gene: TRBV7-3
j_gene: TRBJ1-5
d_gene: TRBD1
abundance: .
CDR3nt: TGTGCCAGCAGTTTACAGGGGATCAATCAGCCCCAGCATTTT
CDR3aa: CASSLQGINQPQHF

len: 14
v_gene: TRBV7-9
j_gene: TRBJ2-5
d_gene: TRBD1
abundance: .
CDR3nt: TGTGCCAGCAGCTGGGGACAGGGCCAAGAGACCCAGTACTTC
CDR3aa: CASSWGQGQETQYF

len: 14
v_gene: TRBV2
j_gene: TRBJ1-2
d_gene: .
abundance: .
CDR3nt: TGTGCCAGCAGTGTCGGACAGATCTCTTTTGGCTACACCTTC
CDR3aa: CASSVGQISFGYTF

len: 15
v_gene: TRBV5-6
j_gene: TRBJ2-1
d_gene: TRBD1
abundance: .
CDR3nt: TGTGCCAGCAACGCTGGGACAGAAGCTTACAATGAGCAGTTCTTC
CDR3aa: CASNAGTEAYNEQFF

len: 15
v_gene: TRBV4-3
j_gene: TRBJ2-7
d_gene: .
abundance: .
CDR3nt: TGCGCCAGCAGCCAAGAACGGCGCAGGGATCACGAGCAGTACTTC
CDR3aa: CASSQERRRDHEQYF

len: 17
v_gene: TRBV14
j_gene: TRBJ2-3
d_gene: TRBD2
abundance: .
CDR3nt: TGTGCCAGCAGCTCCCGACTAGCTATACCTAGCACAGATACGCAGTATTTT
CDR3aa: CASSSRLAIPSTDTQYF

len: 14
v_gene: TRBV11-2
j_gene: TRBJ2-7
d_gene: .
abundance: .
CDR3nt: TGTGCCAGCAGCTTTGGGGCTAGCGACTACGAGCAGTACTTC
CDR3aa: CASSFGASDYEQYF

len: 15
v_gene: TRBV6-6
j_gene: TRBJ1-4
d_gene: .
abundance: .
CDR3nt: TGTGCCAGCAGTTACGCGTCCCAGGGCCGGGAAAAACTGTTTTTT
CDR3aa: CASSYASQGREKLFF

len: 19
v_gene: TRBV4-2
j_gene: TRBJ2-5
d_gene: TRBD1
abundance: .
CDR3nt: TGTGCCAGCAGCCACCCCTCTCACCTAGGACAGGGTGGGCAAGAGACCCAGTACTTC
CDR3aa: CASSHPSHLGQGGQETQYF

len: 15
v_gene: TRBV9
j_gene: TRBJ2-7
d_gene: .
abundance: .
CDR3nt: TGTGCCAGCAGCGTGACGTCTAGCGAGCAGTACGAGCAGTACTTC
CDR3aa: CASSVTSSEQYEQYF

len: 11
v_gene: TRBV4-2
j_gene: TRBJ2-2
d_gene: .
abundance: .
CDR3nt: TGTGCCAGCAGCCAAGCAGGGGAGCTGTTTTTT
CDR3aa: CASSQAGELFF

len: 15
v_gene: TRBV6-4
j_gene: TRBJ2-3
d_gene: .
abundance: .
CDR3nt: TGTGCCAGCAGTGACGACGGCGGTGGCACAGATACGCAGTATTTT
CDR3aa: CASSDDGGGTDTQYF

len: 15
v_gene: TRBV6-5
j_gene: TRBJ1-5
d_gene: .
abundance: .
CDR3nt: TGTGCCAGCAGTTATTCAATAGGGGGGGATCAGCCCCAGCATTTT
CDR3aa: CASSYSIGGDQPQHF

len: 16
v_gene: TRBV7-9
j_gene: TRBJ2-2
d_gene: .
abundance: .
CDR3nt: TGTGCCAGCAGCTTAGTTGCAGGGGAAAACACCGGGGAGCTGTTTTTT
CDR3aa: CASSLVAGENTGELFF

len: 17
v_gene: TRBV7-6
j_gene: TRBJ2-1
d_gene: TRBD2
abundance: .
CDR3nt: TGTGCCAGCAGCACGGGAGTAGTTAGCGGGCCTACACATGAGCAGTTCTTC
CDR3aa: CASSTGVVSGPTHEQFF

len: 16
v_gene: TRBV27
j_gene: TRBJ2-1
d_gene: TRBD2
abundance: .
CDR3nt: TGTGCCAGCAGTTTATGGAGCGGGGGGAACTACAATGAGCAGTTCTTC
CDR3aa: CASSLWSGGNYNEQFF

len: 13
v_gene: TRBV28
j_gene: TRBJ2-1
d_gene: .
abundance: .
CDR3nt: TGTGCCAGCAGTTTATCACGGGGGAATGAGCAGTTCTTC
CDR3aa: CASSLSRGNEQFF

len: 15
v_gene: TRBV28
j_gene: TRBJ1-5
d_gene: .
abundance: once
CDR3nt: TGTGCCAGCAGTTTACCCTGGACGGGGGATCAGCCCCAGCATTTT
CDR3aa: CASSLPWTGDQPQHF

len: 14
v_gene: TRBV4-1
j_gene: TRBJ1-6
d_gene: .
abundance: .
CDR3nt: TGCGCCAGCCGGGAACCCGGGAAAAGGTCACCCCTCCACTTT
CDR3aa: CASREPGKRSPLHF

len: 15
v_gene: TRBV30
j_gene: TRBJ2-5
d_gene: .
abundance: .
CDR3nt: TGTGCCTGGAGTGTAGGAACGGGGATCCAAGAGACCCAGTACTTC
CDR3aa: CAWSVGTGIQETQYF

len: 15
v_gene: TRBV2
j_gene: TRBJ1-2
d_gene: TRBD1
abundance: .
CDR3nt: TGTGCCAGCAGTGAATCGGAGGGGGCCTACTATGGCTACACCTTC
CDR3aa: CASSESEGAYYGYTF

len: 16
v_gene: TRBV15
j_gene: TRBJ2-5
d_gene: .
abundance: .
CDR3nt: TGTGCCACCAGCAGAGATCGGGGAAGTGGTGTGGAGACCCAGTACTTC
CDR3aa: CATSRDRGSGVETQYF

len: 14
v_gene: TRBV28
j_gene: TRBJ2-7
d_gene: TRBD1
abundance: .
CDR3nt: TGTGCCAGCGGGTACAGGGGCGGACGAACCGAGCAGTACTTC
CDR3aa: CASGYRGGRTEQYF

len: 19
v_gene: TRBV7-7
j_gene: TRBJ2-1
d_gene: .
abundance: .
CDR3nt: TGTGCTAGCAGCTTAGCGCCCTCGTTTAGCGGACCCCCTTACAATGAGCAGTTCTTC
CDR3aa: CASSLAPSFSGPPYNEQFF

len: 15
v_gene: TRBV19
j_gene: TRBJ2-7
d_gene: .
abundance: .
CDR3nt: TGTGCCAGTAGTATAGTCGTCGGGGGTCTCGACGAGCAGTACTTC
CDR3aa: CASSIVVGGLDEQYF

len: 15
v_gene: TRBV5-6
j_gene: TRBJ1-5
d_gene: .
abundance: .
CDR3nt: TGTGCCAGCAGCGTCGCGGGGGCCGGCAATCAGCCCCAGCATTTT
CDR3aa: CASSVAGAGNQPQHF

len: 15
v_gene: TRBV4-3
j_gene: TRBJ1-4
d_gene: TRBD1
abundance: .
CDR3nt: TGCGCCAGCAGCCAAGATGGGGGACAGAATGAAAAACTGTTTTTT
CDR3aa: CASSQDGGQNEKLFF